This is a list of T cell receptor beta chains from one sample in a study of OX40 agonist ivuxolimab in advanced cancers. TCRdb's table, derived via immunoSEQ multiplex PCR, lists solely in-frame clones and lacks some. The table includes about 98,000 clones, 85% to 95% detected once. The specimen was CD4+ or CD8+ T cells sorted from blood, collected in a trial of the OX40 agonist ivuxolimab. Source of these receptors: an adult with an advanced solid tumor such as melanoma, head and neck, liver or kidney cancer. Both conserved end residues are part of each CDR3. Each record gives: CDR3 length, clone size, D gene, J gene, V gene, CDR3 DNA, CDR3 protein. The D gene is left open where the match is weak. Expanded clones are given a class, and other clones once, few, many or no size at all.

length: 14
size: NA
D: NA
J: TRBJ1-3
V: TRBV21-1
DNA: TGTGCCACAACCGGAAGGGGCCGCGGAAACACCATATATTTT
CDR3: CATTGRGRGNTIYF

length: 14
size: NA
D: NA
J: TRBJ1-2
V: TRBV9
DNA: TGTGCCAGCAGCTTAATGAGAGAAGGCGATGGCTACACCTTC
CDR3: CASSLMREGDGYTF

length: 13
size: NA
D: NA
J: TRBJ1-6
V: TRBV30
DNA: TGTGCCTGGAGCGCGAATTATAATTCACCCCTCCACTTT
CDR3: CAWSANYNSPLHF

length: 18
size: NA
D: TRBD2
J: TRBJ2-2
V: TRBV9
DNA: TGTGCCAGCAGCGTTAGAGCGGGGGTTCTCGCGAACACCGGGGAGCTGTTTTTT
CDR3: CASSVRAGVLANTGELFF

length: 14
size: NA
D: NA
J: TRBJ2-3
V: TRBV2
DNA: TGTGCCAGCCCCAGCCCCCTAGGCACAGATACGCAGTATTTT
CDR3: CASPSPLGTDTQYF

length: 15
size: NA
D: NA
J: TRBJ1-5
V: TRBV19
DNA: TGTGCCAGTAGTATTTTCCGTTTCGGCAATCAGCCCCAGCATTTT
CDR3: CASSIFRFGNQPQHF

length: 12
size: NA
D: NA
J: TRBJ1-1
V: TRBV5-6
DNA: TGTGCCAGCAGCTTGTGGAGGACTGAAGCTTTCTTT
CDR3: CASSLWRTEAFF

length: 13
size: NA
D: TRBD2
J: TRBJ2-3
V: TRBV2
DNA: TGTGCCAGCAGACTAGCGGGGTTGGATACGCAGTATTTT
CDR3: CASRLAGLDTQYF

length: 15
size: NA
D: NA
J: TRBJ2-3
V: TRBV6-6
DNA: TGTGCCAGCATTCCGTCGGCGCCTCGCGGGGATACGCAGTATTTT
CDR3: CASIPSAPRGDTQYF

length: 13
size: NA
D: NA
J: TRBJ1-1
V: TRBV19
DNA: TGTGCCAGTAGTCCCCGACAGGCGTCTGAAGCTTTCTTT
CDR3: CASSPRQASEAFF

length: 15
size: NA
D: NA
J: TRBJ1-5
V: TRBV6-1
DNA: TGTGCCAGCAGTCCTGGGGGCTATAGCAATCAGCCCCAGCATTTT
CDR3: CASSPGGYSNQPQHF

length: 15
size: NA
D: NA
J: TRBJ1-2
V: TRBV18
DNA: TGTGCCAGCTCACAACGGGACGGTGGGTACTATGGCTACACCTTC
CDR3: CASSQRDGGYYGYTF

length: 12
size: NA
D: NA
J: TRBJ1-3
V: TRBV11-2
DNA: TGTGCCAGCAGCCGTGAGGGAAACACCATATATTTT
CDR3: CASSREGNTIYF

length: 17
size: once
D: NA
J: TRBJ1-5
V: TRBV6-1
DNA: TGTGCCAGCAGTGCACCTAGGACAGTTTATAGCAATCAGCCCCAGCATTTT
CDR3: CASSAPRTVYSNQPQHF

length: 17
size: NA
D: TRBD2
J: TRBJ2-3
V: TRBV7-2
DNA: TGTGCCAGCAGCACCGGGACTAGCGGGGGTAGCACAGATACGCAGTATTTT
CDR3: CASSTGTSGGSTDTQYF

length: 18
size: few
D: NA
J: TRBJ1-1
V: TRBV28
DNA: TGTGCCAGCAGTTTAATCGCATTCTCCAAACAGCGGAACACTGAAGCTTTCTTT
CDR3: CASSLIAFSKQRNTEAFF

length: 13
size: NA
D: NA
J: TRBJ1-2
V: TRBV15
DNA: TGTGCCACCAGCAGGACCCCAAATACGGGCTACACCTTC
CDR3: CATSRTPNTGYTF

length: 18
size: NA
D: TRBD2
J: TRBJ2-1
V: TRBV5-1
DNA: TGCGCCAGCTCTAGAGGACTAGCGGGGGGTATTGTCTTACATGAGCAGTTCTTC
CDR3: CASSRGLAGGIVLHEQFF

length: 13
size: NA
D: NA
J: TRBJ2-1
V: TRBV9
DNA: TGTGCCAGCAGCGTAAGTCACTACAATGAGCAGTTCTTC
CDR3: CASSVSHYNEQFF

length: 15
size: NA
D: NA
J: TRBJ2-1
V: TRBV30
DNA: TGTGCCTGGAGTGCCCCTGGGGATAAATACAATGAGCAGTTCTTC
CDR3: CAWSAPGDKYNEQFF

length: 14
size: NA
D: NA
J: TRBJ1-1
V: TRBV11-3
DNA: TGTGCCAGCAGCAAAAGTCTGACCTACACTGAAGCTTTCTTT
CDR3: CASSKSLTYTEAFF

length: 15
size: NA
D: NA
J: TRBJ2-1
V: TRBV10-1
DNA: TGCGCCAGCAGTGAGTGGACAGCCGCCTACAATGAGCAGTTCTTC
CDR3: CASSEWTAAYNEQFF

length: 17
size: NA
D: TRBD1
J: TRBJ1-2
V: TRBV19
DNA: TGTGCCAGTAGTATCGCGAACCAGGGACAGGGACCATATGGCTACACCTTC
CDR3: CASSIANQGQGPYGYTF

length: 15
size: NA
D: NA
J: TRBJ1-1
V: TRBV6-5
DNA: TGTGCCAGCAGTTACTGGGCAGGGGATGTCACTGAAGCTTTCTTT
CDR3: CASSYWAGDVTEAFF

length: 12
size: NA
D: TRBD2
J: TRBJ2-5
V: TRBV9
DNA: TGTGCCAGCAAAAGTAGCGGGTCGACCCAGTACTTC
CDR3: CASKSSGSTQYF

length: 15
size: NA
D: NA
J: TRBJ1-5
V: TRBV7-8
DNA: TGTGCCAGCAGCTTAGAACCGGGGGCTGGTCAGCCCCAGCATTTT
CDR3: CASSLEPGAGQPQHF

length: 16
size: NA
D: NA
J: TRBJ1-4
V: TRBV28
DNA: TGTGCCAGCAGCCACGGGTTAAGGGCAACTAATGAAAAACTGTTTTTT
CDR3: CASSHGLRATNEKLFF

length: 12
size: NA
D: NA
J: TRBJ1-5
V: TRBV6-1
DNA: TGTGCCAGCGAGGATGGCTATCAGCCCCAGCATTTT
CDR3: CASEDGYQPQHF

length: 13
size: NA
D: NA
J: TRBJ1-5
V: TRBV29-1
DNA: TGCAGCGTTGCGCAGAGTAGCAATCAGCCCCAGCATTTT
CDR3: CSVAQSSNQPQHF

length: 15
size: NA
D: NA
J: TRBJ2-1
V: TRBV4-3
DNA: TGCGCCAGCAGCCAACGACTAGATCTATACAATGAGCAGTTCTTC
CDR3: CASSQRLDLYNEQFF

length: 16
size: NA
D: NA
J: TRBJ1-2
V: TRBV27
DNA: TGTGCCAGCAGTTCCAAATCTACCCCTGCTCGCTATGGCTACACCTTC
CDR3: CASSSKSTPARYGYTF

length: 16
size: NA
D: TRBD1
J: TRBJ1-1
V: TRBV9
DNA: TGTGCCAGCGAGAGGGGGCAGCGGGACAGGGGCACTGAAGCTTTCTTT
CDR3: CASERGQRDRGTEAFF